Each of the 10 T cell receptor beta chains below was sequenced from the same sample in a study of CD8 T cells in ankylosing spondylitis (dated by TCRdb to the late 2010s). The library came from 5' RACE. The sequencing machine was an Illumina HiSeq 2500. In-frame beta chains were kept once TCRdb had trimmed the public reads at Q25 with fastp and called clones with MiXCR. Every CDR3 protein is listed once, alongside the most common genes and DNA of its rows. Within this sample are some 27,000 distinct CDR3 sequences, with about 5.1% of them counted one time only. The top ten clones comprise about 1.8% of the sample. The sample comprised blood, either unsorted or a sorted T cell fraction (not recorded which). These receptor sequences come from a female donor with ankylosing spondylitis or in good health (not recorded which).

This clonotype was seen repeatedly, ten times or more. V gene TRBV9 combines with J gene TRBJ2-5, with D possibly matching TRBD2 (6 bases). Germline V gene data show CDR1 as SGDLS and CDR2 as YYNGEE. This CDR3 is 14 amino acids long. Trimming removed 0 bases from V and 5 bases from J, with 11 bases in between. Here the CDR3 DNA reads TGTGCCAGCAGCGTAGCGGGGGTCTTGGAGACCCAGTACTTC. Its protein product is CASSVAGVLETQYF.

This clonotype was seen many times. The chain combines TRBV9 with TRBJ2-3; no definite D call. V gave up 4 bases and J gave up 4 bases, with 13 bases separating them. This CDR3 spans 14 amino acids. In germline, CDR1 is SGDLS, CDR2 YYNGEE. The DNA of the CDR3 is TGTGCCAGCAGCCTCGGTGGTAACTCAGATACGCAGTATTTT. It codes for CASSLGGNSDTQYF.

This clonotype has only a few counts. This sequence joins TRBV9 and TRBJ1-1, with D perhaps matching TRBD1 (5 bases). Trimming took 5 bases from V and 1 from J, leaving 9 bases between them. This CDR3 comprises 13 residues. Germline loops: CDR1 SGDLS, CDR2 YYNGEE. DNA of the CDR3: TGTGCCAGCAGTCTGACAGAGAACACTGAAGCTTTCTTT. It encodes CASSLTENTEAFF.

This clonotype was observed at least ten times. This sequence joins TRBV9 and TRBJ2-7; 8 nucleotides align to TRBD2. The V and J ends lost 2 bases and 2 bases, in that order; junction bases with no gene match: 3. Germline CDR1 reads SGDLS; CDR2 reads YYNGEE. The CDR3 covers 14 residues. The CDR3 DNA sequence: TGTGCCAGCAGCGTTGGAGCGGGGGCCTACGAGCAGTACTTC. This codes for CASSVGAGAYEQYF.

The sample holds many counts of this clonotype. Here the CDR3 DNA reads TGTGCCAGCAGCGCCCGCCCGAGAGGGCATAATGAAAAACTGTTTTTT. Translating it yields CASSARPRGHNEKLFF. The V call is TRBV9, the J call TRBJ1-4; D is unresolved. The CDR3 contains 16 residues. Germline-derived CDR1 and CDR2 are SGDLS and YYNGEE. Trimming removed 3 bases from V and 4 bases from J, with 16 bases in between. The variable domain in full, with the rest retrieved from reference TRBV9 and TRBJ1-4, is DSGVTQTPKHLITATGQRVTLRCSPRSGDLSVYWYQQSLDQGLQFLIQYYNGEERAKGNILERFSAQQFPDLHSELNLSSLELGDSALYFCASSARPRGHNEKLFFGSGTQLSVL.

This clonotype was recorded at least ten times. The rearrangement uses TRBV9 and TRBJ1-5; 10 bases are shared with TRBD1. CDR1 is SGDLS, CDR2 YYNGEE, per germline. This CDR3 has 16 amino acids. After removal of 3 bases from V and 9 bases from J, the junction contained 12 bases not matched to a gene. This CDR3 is CASSGPGQGLSGPQHF. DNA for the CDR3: TGTGCCAGCAGCGGTCCGGGACAGGGGCTTTCGGGGCCCCAGCATTTT. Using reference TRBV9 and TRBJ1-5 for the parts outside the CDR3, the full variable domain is DSGVTQTPKHLITATGQRVTLRCSPRSGDLSVYWYQQSLDQGLQFLIQYYNGEERAKGNILERFSAQQFPDLHSELNLSSLELGDSALYFCASSGPGQGLSGPQHFGDGTRLSIL.

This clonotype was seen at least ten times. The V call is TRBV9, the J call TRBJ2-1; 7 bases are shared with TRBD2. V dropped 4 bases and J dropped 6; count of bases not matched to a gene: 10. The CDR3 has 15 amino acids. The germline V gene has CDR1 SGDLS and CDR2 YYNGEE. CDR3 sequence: CASSPREGTFNEQFF. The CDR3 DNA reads TGTGCCAGCAGCCCCAGGGAGGGAACGTTCAATGAGCAGTTCTTC.

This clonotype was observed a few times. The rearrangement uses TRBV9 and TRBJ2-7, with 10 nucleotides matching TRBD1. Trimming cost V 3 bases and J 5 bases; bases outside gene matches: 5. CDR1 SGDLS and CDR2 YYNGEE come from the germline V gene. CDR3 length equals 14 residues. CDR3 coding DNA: TGTGCCAGCAGCGCCCGGGACAGGGGCGACGAGCAGTACTTC. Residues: CASSARDRGDEQYF.

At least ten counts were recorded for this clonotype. The CDR3 loop reads CASSHLGDHNEQFF. In DNA form, the CDR3 reads TGTGCCAGCAGCCATCTCGGGGACCACAATGAGCAGTTCTTC. The genes are TRBV9 and TRBJ2-1; D possibly matches TRBD1 or TRBD2 (5 bases each). Trimming removed 4 bases from V and 5 bases from J, with 13 bases in between. CDR3 length: 14 residues. Germline V gene lookup returns CDR1 SGDLS and CDR2 YYNGEE.

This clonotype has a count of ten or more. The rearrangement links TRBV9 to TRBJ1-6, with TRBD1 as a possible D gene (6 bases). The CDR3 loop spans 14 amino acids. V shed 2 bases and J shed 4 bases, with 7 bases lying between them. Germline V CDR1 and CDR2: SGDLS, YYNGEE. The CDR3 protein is CASSVGQYNSPLHF. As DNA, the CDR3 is TGTGCCAGCAGCGTGGGACAATATAATTCACCCCTCCACTTT.